This TCR beta chain appears in the sequencing data of a study of identical twins. General study findings and limits: Invariant cells of the MAIT and iNKT types might have partly distorted the zero-insertion analyses. Recombination models fit unrelated individuals' TCR alpha sharing but underestimated twins'. Findings depended on cross-sectional statistics rather than tracking the same donors.

TCRdb independently ran MiXCR on the 5' RACE reads; one entry per CDR3 protein. This table has 690,000 or so distinct CDR3 sequences, less than 10% appearing once. Healthy Caucasians provided all donations. This clonotype was counted many times. Its target is unknown. This CDR3 is 14 amino acids long. The ends were cut back, 4 bases at V and 7 bases at J, with 15 bases in the middle. The germline V gene has CDR1 SGHRS and CDR2 YFSETQ. The data were also submitted as part of a second study, on yellow fever vaccine responses in identical twins.

This clonotype was obtained from a young woman in good health. Sequencing used PBMCs. This chain uses TRBV5-1 with TRBJ1-5; D might be TRBD1 (6 bases). The CDR3 DNA reads TGCGCCAGCAGCGAGACAGGTTATGAGCAGCCCCAGCATTTT. Translation gives CASSETGYEQPQHF.